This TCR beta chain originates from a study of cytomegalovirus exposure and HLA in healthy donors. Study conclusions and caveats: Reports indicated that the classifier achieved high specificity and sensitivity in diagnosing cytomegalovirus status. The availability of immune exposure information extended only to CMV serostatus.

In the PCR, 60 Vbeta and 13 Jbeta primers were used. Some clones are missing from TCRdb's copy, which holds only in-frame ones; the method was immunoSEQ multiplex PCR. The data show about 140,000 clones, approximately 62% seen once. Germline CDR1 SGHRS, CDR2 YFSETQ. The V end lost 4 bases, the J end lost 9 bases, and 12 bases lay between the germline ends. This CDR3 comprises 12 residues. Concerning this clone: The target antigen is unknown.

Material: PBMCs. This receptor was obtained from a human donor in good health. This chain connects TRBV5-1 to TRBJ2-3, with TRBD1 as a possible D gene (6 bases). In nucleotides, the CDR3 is TGCGCCAGCAGCATGTTAGGGACAACGCAGTATTTT. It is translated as CASSMLGTTQYF.